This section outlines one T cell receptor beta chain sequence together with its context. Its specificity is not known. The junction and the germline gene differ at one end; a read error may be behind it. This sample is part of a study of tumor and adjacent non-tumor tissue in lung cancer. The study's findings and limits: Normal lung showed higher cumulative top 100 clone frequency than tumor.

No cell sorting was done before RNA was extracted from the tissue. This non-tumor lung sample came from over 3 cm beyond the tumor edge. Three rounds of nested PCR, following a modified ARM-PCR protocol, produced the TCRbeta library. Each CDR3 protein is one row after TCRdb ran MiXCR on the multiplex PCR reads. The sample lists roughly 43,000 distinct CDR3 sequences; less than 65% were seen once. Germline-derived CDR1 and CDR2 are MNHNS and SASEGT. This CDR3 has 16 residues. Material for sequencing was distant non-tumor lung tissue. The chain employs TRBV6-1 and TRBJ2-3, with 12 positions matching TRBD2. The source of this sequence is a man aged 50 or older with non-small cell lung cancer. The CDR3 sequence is CASCEASGGATDTQYF. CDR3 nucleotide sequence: TGCGCCAGCTGTGAAGCTAGCGGGGGGGCCACAGATACGCAGTATTTT.